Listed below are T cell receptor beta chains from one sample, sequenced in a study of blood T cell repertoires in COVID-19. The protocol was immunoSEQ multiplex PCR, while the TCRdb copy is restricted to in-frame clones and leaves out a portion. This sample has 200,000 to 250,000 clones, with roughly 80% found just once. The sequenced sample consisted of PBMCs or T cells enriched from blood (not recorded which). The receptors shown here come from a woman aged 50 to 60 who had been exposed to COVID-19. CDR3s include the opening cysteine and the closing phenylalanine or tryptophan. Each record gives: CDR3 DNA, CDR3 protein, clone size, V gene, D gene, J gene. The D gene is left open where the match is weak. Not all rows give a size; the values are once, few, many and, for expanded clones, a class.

cdr3_nt: TGCGCCAGCAAGATGGGAGGCTTACTGAATTCACCCCTCCACTTT
cdr3_aa: CASKMGGLLNSPLHF
clone_size: .
v_call: TRBV5-1
d_call: .
j_call: TRBJ1-6

cdr3_nt: TGTGCCAGCAGCCAGGAGGTCCACAGCACAGATACGCAGTATTTT
cdr3_aa: CASSQEVHSTDTQYF
clone_size: .
v_call: TRBV3-1/TRBV3-2
d_call: .
j_call: TRBJ2-3

cdr3_nt: TGTGCCAGCAACGCTCTCGGGACAGTTACCGGGGAGCTGTTTTTT
cdr3_aa: CASNALGTVTGELFF
clone_size: many
v_call: TRBV6-6
d_call: TRBD1
j_call: TRBJ2-2

cdr3_nt: TGCAGCGTTGAAGATATCGGGGACGAGCAGTACTTC
cdr3_aa: CSVEDIGDEQYF
clone_size: .
v_call: TRBV29-1
d_call: .
j_call: TRBJ2-7

cdr3_nt: TGTGCCAGCTCACCACCGACGACAGCCCAAGAGACCCAGTACTTC
cdr3_aa: CASSPPTTAQETQYF
clone_size: .
v_call: TRBV18
d_call: .
j_call: TRBJ2-5

cdr3_nt: TGTGCCAGCAGCCCTCTTCACTCAGGGGAATTTGAAGCTTTCTTT
cdr3_aa: CASSPLHSGEFEAFF
clone_size: .
v_call: TRBV9
d_call: .
j_call: TRBJ1-1

cdr3_nt: TGTGCCAGCAGCTCCACAGGGTCCCCCCAGACTGAAGCTTTCTTT
cdr3_aa: CASSSTGSPQTEAFF
clone_size: .
v_call: TRBV5-5
d_call: .
j_call: TRBJ1-1

cdr3_nt: TGTGCCAGATCGGGAGGAGGGAGCAATCAGCCCCAGCATTTT
cdr3_aa: CARSGGGSNQPQHF
clone_size: .
v_call: TRBV27
d_call: .
j_call: TRBJ1-5

cdr3_nt: TGTGCCAGCAGCTCAGAGGGGGCGGGGGAGCAGTACTTC
cdr3_aa: CASSSEGAGEQYF
clone_size: .
v_call: TRBV7-9
d_call: .
j_call: TRBJ2-7

cdr3_nt: TGTGCCAGCACCAGGGACGGGGGGGACTATGGCTACACCTTC
cdr3_aa: CASTRDGGDYGYTF
clone_size: .
v_call: TRBV6-5
d_call: .
j_call: TRBJ1-2

cdr3_nt: TGTGCCAGCAGCCCATCCAGTAAATTTCATGGCTACACCTTC
cdr3_aa: CASSPSSKFHGYTF
clone_size: .
v_call: TRBV28
d_call: .
j_call: TRBJ1-2

cdr3_nt: TGTGCCAGCAGCAAAGGCTTCATTGGGCCAGCCCATGGCTACACCTTC
cdr3_aa: CASSKGFIGPAHGYTF
clone_size: .
v_call: TRBV21-1
d_call: .
j_call: TRBJ1-2

cdr3_nt: TGTGCCAGCAGCCAAGTTATCCAGGGGGGACCTAGCGGGGAGCTGTTTTTT
cdr3_aa: CASSQVIQGGPSGELFF
clone_size: .
v_call: TRBV4-2
d_call: .
j_call: TRBJ2-2

cdr3_nt: TGTGCCAGCAGCCCCCCACCGGGACAGGGGGCGGGTGAGCAGTTCTTC
cdr3_aa: CASSPPPGQGAGEQFF
clone_size: few
v_call: TRBV7-2
d_call: TRBD1
j_call: TRBJ2-1

cdr3_nt: TGTGCCACCAGCCGAGACTTTCTGAACACCGGGGAGCTGTTTTTT
cdr3_aa: CATSRDFLNTGELFF
clone_size: .
v_call: TRBV15
d_call: .
j_call: TRBJ2-2

cdr3_nt: TGCGCCAGCAGCTTGGGGGGCAGGGCCTCGCGGATTTCCTACAATGAGCAGTTCTTC
cdr3_aa: CASSLGGRASRISYNEQFF
clone_size: .
v_call: TRBV5-1
d_call: .
j_call: TRBJ2-1

cdr3_nt: TGTGCCAGCAGCCGTAGACTAGCGGGGACCTCCTCCTACGAGCAGTACTTC
cdr3_aa: CASSRRLAGTSSYEQYF
clone_size: few
v_call: TRBV7-8
d_call: TRBD2
j_call: TRBJ2-7

cdr3_nt: TGCGCCAGCAGCTTGTACTCGGGGGGGACAGATACGCAGTATTTT
cdr3_aa: CASSLYSGGTDTQYF
clone_size: .
v_call: TRBV5-1
d_call: TRBD2
j_call: TRBJ2-3

cdr3_nt: TGTGCCAGCATCAAGAACACTGAAGCTTTCTTT
cdr3_aa: CASIKNTEAFF
clone_size: few
v_call: TRBV6-5
d_call: .
j_call: TRBJ1-1

cdr3_nt: TGTGCCAGCAGCTCGTATCGGGACAGTTCCTACGAGCAGTACTTC
cdr3_aa: CASSSYRDSSYEQYF
clone_size: .
v_call: TRBV7-2
d_call: TRBD1
j_call: TRBJ2-7

cdr3_nt: TGTGCCAGCAGCAAAGGATTGGGGGCGGAAATTATGGGAAATGAGCAGTTCTTC
cdr3_aa: CASSKGLGAEIMGNEQFF
clone_size: few
v_call: TRBV21-1
d_call: .
j_call: TRBJ2-1

cdr3_nt: TGTGCCACCAGCAGAGCTGCGGGGGCTTTCAATGAGCAGTTCTTC
cdr3_aa: CATSRAAGAFNEQFF
clone_size: .
v_call: TRBV15
d_call: .
j_call: TRBJ2-1

cdr3_nt: TGTGCCAGCGGTGCGGAGACAGGGAATGAGCAGTTCTTC
cdr3_aa: CASGAETGNEQFF
clone_size: .
v_call: TRBV2
d_call: TRBD1
j_call: TRBJ2-1

cdr3_nt: TGTGCCATCAGTGCGGGACTAGCGGGCTATGAGCAGTTCTTC
cdr3_aa: CAISAGLAGYEQFF
clone_size: .
v_call: TRBV10-3
d_call: TRBD2
j_call: TRBJ2-1

cdr3_nt: TGTGCCAGCTCACCGGGTGGAACGGGTCAGCCCCAGCATTTT
cdr3_aa: CASSPGGTGQPQHF
clone_size: few
v_call: TRBV18
d_call: .
j_call: TRBJ1-5

cdr3_nt: TGTGCCAGCTCCACCAGGACGGGAATCTCTGGGGCCAACGTCCTGACTTTC
cdr3_aa: CASSTRTGISGANVLTF
clone_size: .
v_call: TRBV18
d_call: .
j_call: TRBJ2-6

cdr3_nt: TGTGCCATCAGTTCTGTCCCGGGCACTGAAGCTTTCTTT
cdr3_aa: CAISSVPGTEAFF
clone_size: .
v_call: TRBV10-3
d_call: .
j_call: TRBJ1-1